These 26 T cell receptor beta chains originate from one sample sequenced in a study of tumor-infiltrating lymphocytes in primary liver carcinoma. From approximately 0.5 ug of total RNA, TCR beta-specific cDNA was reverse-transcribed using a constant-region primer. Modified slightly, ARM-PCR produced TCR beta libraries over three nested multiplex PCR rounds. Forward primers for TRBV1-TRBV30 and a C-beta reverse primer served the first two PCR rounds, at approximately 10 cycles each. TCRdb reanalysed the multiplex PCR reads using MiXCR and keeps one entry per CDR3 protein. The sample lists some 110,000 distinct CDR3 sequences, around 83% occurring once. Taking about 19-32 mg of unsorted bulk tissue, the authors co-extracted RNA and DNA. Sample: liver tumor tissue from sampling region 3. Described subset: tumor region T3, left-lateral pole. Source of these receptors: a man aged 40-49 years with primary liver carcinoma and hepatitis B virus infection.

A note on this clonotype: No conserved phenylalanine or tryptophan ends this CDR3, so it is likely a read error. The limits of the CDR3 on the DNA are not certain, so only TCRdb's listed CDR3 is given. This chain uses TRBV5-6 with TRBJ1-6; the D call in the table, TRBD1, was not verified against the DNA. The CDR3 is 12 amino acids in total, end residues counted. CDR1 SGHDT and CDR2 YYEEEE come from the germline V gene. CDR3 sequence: CASSFSGQGKHL.

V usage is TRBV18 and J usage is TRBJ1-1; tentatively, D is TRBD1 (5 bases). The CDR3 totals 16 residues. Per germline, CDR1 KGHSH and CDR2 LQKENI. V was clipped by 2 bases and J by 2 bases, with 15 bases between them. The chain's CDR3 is CASSPADGGSNTEAFF. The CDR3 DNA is TGTGCCAGCTCACCAGCCGACGGGGGGAGCAACACTGAAGCTTTCTTT.

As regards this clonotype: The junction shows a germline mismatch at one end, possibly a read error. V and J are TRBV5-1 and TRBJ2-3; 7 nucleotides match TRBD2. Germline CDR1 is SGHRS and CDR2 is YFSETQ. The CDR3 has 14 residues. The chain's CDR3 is CANSLKGRADTQYF. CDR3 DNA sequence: TGCGCCAACAGCTTGAAGGGGAGGGCAGATACGCAGTATTTT.

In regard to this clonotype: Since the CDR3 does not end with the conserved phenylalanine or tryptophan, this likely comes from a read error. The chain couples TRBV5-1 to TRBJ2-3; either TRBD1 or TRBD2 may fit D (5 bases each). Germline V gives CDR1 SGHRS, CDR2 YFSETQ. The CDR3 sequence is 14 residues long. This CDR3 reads CTSSLMGPEDTQYY. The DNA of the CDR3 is TGCACCAGCAGCCTGATGGGACCCGAAGATACGCAGTATTAT.

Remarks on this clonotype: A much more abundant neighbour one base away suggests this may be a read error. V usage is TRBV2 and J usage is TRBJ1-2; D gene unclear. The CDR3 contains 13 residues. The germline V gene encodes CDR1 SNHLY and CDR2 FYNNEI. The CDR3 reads CASSESLNYRYTF. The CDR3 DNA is TGTGCCAGCAGTGAAAGCCTTAACTATCGCTACACCTTC.

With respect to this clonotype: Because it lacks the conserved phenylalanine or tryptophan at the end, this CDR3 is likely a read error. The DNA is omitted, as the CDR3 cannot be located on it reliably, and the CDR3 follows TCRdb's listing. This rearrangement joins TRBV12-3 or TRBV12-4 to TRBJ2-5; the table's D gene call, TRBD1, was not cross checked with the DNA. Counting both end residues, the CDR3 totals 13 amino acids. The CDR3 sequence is CASSLAGTETQCS.

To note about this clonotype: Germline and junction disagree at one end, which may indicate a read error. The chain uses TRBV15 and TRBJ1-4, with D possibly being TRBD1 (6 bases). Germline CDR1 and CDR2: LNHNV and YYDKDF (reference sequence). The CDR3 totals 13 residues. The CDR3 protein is CAPSTGMNEKLFF. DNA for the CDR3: TGTGCCCCCAGCACAGGGATGAATGAAAAACTGTTTTTT.

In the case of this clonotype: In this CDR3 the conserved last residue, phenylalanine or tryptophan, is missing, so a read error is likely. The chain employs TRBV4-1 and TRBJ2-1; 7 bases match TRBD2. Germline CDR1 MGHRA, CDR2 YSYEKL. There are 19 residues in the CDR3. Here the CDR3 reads CASSQDRGGRARARNEQFS. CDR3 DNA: TGCGCAAGCAGCCAAGACCGAGGAGGGAGGGCCAGGGCTCGCAATGAGCAGTTCTCC.

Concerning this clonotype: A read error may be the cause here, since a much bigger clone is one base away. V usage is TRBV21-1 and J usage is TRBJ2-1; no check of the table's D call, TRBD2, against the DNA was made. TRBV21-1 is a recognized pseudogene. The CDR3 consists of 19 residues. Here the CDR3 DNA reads TGTGCCAGGCCAAGAGAGCAGGGGGGAGGTCTAGCGGGCGGTAGGGAGCAGTTCTTC. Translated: CARPREQGGGLAGGREQFF.

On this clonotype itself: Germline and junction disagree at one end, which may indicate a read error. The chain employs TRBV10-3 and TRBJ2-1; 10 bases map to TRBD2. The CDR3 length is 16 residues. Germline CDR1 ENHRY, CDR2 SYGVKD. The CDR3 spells CAFSDVLAGEYNEQFF. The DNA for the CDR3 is TGTGCCTTCAGTGATGTGCTAGCGGGAGAGTACAATGAGCAGTTCTTC.

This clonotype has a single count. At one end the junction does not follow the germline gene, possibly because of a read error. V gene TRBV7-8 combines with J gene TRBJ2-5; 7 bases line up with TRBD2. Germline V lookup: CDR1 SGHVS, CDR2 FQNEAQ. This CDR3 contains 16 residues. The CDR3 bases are TGTGCCAGCAGCCGAAGGGCGGGAGTGAGGGAAGTGACCCAATACTTC. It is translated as CASSRRAGVREVTQYF.

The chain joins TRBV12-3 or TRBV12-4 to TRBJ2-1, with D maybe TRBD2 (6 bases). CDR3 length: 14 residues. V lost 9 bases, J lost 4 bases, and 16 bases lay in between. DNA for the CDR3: TGTGCCAGTATGACGACCGGGAGATACAATGAGCAGTTCTTC. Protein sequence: CASMTTGRYNEQFF.

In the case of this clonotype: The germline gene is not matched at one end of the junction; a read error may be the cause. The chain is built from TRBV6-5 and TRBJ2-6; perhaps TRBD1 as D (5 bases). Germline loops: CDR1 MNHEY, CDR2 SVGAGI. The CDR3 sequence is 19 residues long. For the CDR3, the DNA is TGTGCCAGCAGCCGACCCTGGGCAGAGCCCTTATCTGGGGCCAACCTCCTGACTTTC. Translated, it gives CASSRPWAEPLSGANLLTF.

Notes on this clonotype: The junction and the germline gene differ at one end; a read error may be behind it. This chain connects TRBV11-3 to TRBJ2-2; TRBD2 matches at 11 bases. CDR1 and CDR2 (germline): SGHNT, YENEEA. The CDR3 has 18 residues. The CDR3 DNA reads TGTGCCAGCGGCTTAGGGCGGATAGCGGGGGGGAACACCGGGGAACTGTTTTTT. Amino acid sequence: CASGLGRIAGGNTGELFF.

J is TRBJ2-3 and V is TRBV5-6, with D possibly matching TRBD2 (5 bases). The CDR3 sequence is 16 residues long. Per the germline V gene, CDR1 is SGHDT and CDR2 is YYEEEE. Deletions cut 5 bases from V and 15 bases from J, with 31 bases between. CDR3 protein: CASRYAQRVRPDMHYF. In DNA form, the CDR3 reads TGTGCCAGCAGATATGCCCAGAGGGTGAGGCCAGATATGCATTATTTT.

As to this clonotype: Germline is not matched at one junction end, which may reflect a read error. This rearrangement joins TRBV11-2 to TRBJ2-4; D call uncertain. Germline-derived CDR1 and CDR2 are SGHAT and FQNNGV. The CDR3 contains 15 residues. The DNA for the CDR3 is TGTGCCAACACCACTTCGGCGATAGCCAAACACATTCAGTACTTC. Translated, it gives CANTTSAIAKHIQYF.

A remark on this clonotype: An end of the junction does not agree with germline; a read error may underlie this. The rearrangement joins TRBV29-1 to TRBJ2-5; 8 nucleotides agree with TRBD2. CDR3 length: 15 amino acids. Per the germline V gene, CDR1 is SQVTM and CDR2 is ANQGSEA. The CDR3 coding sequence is TGCAGAGTTCGGACTAGCAGGAGTTGGGCAGAAACCCACTACTTC. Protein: CRVRTSRSWAETHYF.

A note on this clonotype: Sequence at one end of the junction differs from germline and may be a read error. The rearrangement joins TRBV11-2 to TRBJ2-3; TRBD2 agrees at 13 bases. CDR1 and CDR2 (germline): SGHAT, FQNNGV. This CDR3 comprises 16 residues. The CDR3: CTSSSPGLAGIDTQYF. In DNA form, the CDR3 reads TGTACCAGTAGCTCCCCGGGACTAGCGGGAATAGATACGCAGTATTTT.

CDR3 amino acids: CATMRTGGNQPQHF. CDR3 bases: TGTGCCACCATGAGGACAGGGGGTAATCAGCCCCAGCATTTT. The chain uses TRBV6-1 and TRBJ1-5; 10 bases fit TRBD1. The trim removed 10 bases at V and 4 bases at J, leaving 7 bases unmatched. CDR1 is MNHNS, CDR2 SASEGT, per germline. The CDR3 consists of 14 residues.

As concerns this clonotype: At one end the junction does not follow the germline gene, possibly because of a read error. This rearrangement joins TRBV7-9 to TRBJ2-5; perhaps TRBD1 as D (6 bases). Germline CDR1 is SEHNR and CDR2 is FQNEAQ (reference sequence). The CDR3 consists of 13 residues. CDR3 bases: TGTGTCAGCAGTTTAGGGGGTTCGGAGACCCAGTACTTC. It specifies CVSSLGGSETQYF.

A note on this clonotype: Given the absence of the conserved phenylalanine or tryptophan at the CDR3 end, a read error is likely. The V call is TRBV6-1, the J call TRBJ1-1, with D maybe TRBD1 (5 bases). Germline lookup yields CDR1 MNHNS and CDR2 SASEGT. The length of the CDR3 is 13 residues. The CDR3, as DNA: TGTGCCAGTAGTGAAGTCAGGGACACTGAAGCTTTCTCT. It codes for CASSEVRDTEAFS.

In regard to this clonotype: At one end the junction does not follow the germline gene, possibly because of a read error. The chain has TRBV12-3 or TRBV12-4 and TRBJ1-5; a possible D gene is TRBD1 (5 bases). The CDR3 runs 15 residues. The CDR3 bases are TGTGCCAACAGTTTGGACCAGGGTCCTAATCAGCCCCAGCATTTT. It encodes CANSLDQGPNQPQHF.

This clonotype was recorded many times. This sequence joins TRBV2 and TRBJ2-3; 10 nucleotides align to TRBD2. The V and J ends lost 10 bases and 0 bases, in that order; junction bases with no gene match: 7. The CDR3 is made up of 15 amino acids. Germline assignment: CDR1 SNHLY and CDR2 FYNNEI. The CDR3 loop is CATRGTSASTDTQYF. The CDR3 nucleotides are TGTGCCACTAGAGGGACTAGCGCTAGCACAGATACGCAGTATTTT.

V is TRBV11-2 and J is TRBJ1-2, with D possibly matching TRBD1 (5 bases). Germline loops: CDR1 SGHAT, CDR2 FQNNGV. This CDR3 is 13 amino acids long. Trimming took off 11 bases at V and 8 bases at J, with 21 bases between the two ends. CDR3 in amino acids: CAGSSNPGKGYTF. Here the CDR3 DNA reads TGTGCCGGTAGCTCTAACCCAGGGAAAGGCTACACCTTC.

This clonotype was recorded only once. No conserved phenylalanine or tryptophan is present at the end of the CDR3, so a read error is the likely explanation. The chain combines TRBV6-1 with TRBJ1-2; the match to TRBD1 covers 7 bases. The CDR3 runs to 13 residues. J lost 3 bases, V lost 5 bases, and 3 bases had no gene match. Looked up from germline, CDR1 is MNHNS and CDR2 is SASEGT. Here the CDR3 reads CASSLQGHYGYTL. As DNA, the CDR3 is TGTGCCAGCAGTCTACAGGGGCACTATGGCTACACCTTA.

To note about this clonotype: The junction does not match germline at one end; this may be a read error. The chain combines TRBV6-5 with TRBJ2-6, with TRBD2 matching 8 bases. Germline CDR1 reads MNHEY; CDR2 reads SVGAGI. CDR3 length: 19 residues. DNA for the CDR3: TGTGCCAGCAGTTCCTCCGGGACTAGTGGGTATTCTGTGGCCAACGTCCTGACTTTC. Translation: CASSSSGTSGYSVANVLTF.